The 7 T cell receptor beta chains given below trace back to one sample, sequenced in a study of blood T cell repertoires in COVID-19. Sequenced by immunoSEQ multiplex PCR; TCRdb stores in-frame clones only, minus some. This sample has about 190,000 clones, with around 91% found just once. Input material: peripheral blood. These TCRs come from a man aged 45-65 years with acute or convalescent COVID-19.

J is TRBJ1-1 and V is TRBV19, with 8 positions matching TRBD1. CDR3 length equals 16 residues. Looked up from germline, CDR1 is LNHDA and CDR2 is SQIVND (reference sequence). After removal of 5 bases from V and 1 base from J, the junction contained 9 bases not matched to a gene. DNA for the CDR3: TGTGCCAGTAGTCTAGGGACAGGACCCACGAACACTGAAGCTTTCTTT. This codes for CASSLGTGPTNTEAFF.

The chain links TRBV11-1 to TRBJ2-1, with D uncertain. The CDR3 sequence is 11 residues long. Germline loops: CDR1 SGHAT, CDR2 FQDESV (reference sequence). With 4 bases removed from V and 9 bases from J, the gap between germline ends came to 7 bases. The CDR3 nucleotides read TGTGCCAGCAGCTCGAACAGTGAGCAGTTCTTC. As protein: CASSSNSEQFF.

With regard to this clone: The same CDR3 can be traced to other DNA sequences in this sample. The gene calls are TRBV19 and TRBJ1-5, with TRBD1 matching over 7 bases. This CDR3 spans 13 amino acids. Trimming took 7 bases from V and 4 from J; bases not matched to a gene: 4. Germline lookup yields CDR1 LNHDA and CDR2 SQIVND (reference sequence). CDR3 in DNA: TGTGCCAGTACCCCGACAGGGAATCAGCCCCAGCATTTT. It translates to CASTPTGNQPQHF.

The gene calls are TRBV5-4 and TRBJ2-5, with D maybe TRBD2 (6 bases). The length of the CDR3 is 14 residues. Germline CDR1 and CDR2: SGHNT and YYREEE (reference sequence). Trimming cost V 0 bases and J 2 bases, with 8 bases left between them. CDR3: CASSLDGGQETQYF. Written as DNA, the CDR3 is TGTGCCAGCAGCTTGGACGGGGGACAAGAGACCCAGTACTTC.

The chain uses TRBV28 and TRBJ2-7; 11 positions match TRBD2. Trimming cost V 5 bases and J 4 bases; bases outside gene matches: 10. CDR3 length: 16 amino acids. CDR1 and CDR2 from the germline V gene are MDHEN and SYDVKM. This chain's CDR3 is CASSPVVAGGGYEQYF. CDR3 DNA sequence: TGTGCCAGCAGTCCGGTGGTAGCGGGAGGGGGTTACGAGCAGTACTTC.

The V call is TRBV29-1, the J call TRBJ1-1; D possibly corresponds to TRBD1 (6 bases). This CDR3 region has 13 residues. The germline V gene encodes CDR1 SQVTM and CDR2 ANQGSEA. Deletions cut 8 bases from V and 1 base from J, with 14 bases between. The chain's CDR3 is CSSQRQENTEAFF. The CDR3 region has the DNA TGCAGCTCCCAGCGACAGGAGAACACTGAAGCTTTCTTT.

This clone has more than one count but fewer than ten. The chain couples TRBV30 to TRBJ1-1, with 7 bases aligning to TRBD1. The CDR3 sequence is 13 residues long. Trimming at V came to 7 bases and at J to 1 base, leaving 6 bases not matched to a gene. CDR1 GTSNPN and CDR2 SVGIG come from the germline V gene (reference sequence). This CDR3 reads CAYRGRKNTEAFF. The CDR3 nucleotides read TGTGCCTACAGGGGTAGAAAGAACACTGAAGCTTTCTTT.